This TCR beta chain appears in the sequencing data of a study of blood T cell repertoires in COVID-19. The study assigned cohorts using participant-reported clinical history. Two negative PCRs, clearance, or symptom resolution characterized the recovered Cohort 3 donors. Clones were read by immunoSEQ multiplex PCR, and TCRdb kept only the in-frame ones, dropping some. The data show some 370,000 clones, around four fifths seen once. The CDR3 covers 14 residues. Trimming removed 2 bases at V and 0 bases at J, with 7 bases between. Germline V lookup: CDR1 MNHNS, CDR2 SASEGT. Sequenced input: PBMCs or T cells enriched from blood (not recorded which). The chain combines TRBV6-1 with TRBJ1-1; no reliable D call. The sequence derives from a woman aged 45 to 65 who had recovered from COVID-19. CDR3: CASSEMRLNTEAFF. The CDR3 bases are TGTGCCAGCAGTGAAATGCGCCTGAACACTGAAGCTTTCTTT.